This TCR beta chain was sequenced for a study of T cell responses to AZD1222 COVID-19 vaccine. Regarding the study as a whole: No day 14 peak samples; only post-peak repertoires were characterized. Most donors were white British, females outnumbered males, and clonal diversity was possibly underestimated. Of the AZD1222 recipients, only five to seven were seropositive at baseline.

Remarks on this clone: Its antigen is not identified.

CDR3 length equals 16 residues. Unmatched junction bases numbered 16, after V lost 4 bases and J lost 11 bases. Germline V gene lookup returns CDR1 MDHEN and CDR2 SYDVKM. Sequencing was performed with immunoSEQ multiplex PCR; in TCRdb, only in-frame clones are kept and a portion is missing. This sample has about 85,000 clones, with 75% to 95% found just once. This specimen was peripheral blood, taken 28 days after the second AZD1222 dose. The rearrangement joins TRBV28 to TRBJ2-3; TRBD2 matches 9 bases. The source of this sequence is an adult who received the AZD1222 COVID-19 vaccine. The CDR3 here is CASSSREAGGRGRQYF. As DNA, the CDR3 is TGTGCCAGCAGTTCCAGGGAGGCGGGGGGGCGCGGGCGGCAGTATTTT.